This record concerns one T cell receptor beta chain sequence. Its antigen is not known. These data belong to a study of cytomegalovirus exposure and HLA in healthy donors. Study at large: Within the Caucasian-associated ancestry cluster were 81% of the roughly 430 genotyped donors.

60 Vbeta and 13 Jbeta primers were used in PCR. Sequenced by immunoSEQ multiplex PCR; TCRdb stores in-frame clones only, minus some. The table lists under 150,000 clones, roughly 79% of them singletons, with 0.9% to 1.2% in the top ten. This CDR3 has 17 residues. Germline V gene sequence: CDR1 SGHRS, CDR2 YFSETQ. V was pared by 4 bases and J by 9 bases, with 13 bases of the junction left unmatched. Study results and caveats: Most TCR sequences were seen very rarely across donors, but some public TCRs occurred in many.

The sample taken for sequencing was PBMCs. The chain has TRBV5-1 and TRBJ2-1; 13 positions match TRBD2. The TCR was taken from a male donor in good health and CMV-seronegative. The CDR3 DNA is TGCGCCAGCAGCGCAAGTTCGGGACTAGCGGGGAGGGCTGAGCAGTTCTTC. The encoded protein is CASSASSGLAGRAEQFF.